This T cell receptor (beta chain) was retrieved from a study of CD8+ T cells in alopecia areata. Sequencing templates came from extracted RNA that was reverse transcribed into cDNA. Assay used: immunoSEQ multiplex PCR; TCRdb lists only in-frame clones, some missing. The table shows 65,000 to 95,000 clones, with roughly 51% occurring only once. Germline assignment: CDR1 MNHEY and CDR2 SMNVEV (reference sequence). CDR3 size: 14 residues. V shed 6 bases, J shed 1 base, and the junction held 6 bases outside the gene matches. Sequenced material: NKG2D-high CD8+ T cells sorted from blood. This clonotype was sampled from a human donor with alopecia areata. The chain couples TRBV27 to TRBJ2-7; 7 bases align to TRBD2. The CDR3 DNA reads as TGTGCCAGCAGCCCGCGGGAGAGGTCCTACGAGCAGTACTTC. It encodes CASSPRERSYEQYF.